Reported below is one T cell receptor (beta chain). This entry comes from a study of blood T cell repertoires in COVID-19. Germline CDR1 and CDR2: LGHDT and YNNKEL (reference sequence). The CDR3 has 11 amino acids. Trimming removed 3 bases at V and 6 bases at J, with 5 bases between. Clones were sequenced by immunoSEQ multiplex PCR, and TCRdb holds only the in-frame ones, with some missing. This sample has approximately 210,000 clones; 85% to 90% occur once, and the top ten carry around 1.5%. This TCR derives from a man younger than 35 with active or convalescent COVID-19. Sequenced: peripheral blood. The chain recombines TRBV3-1 (or the pseudogene TRBV3-2) with TRBJ1-1; D ambiguous. This CDR3 reads CASSHYSEAFF. Here the CDR3 DNA reads TGTGCCAGCAGCCATTATTCTGAAGCTTTCTTT.